What follows describes a single TCR beta chain. The sample's time point: pre-treatment sample, taken before nivolumab and TIL therapy. This sample was taken from a study of TIL therapy for anti-PD-1-resistant metastatic lung cancer. CDR3 length equals 15 residues. CDR1 is LNHNV, CDR2 YYDKDF, per germline (reference sequence). V shed 1 base and J shed 6 bases, with 15 bases lying between them. This was the immunoSEQ v3 assay. Produced via immunoSEQ multiplex PCR; TCRdb's table is partial and in-frame only. Of roughly 60,000 clones listed, roughly 84% were seen once; the top ten hold about 2.5%. Source: blood, taken at baseline. V gene TRBV15 combines with J gene TRBJ1-2; tentatively, D is TRBD1 (6 bases). The receptor's source is a person between 25 and 80 years old with non-small cell lung cancer. This CDR3 is CATSRASRGEDGYTF. DNA for the CDR3: TGTGCCACCAGCAGAGCATCTAGGGGGGAGGATGGCTACACCTTC.